These 4 T cell receptor beta chains share one sample of origin, sequenced in a study of monozygotic twins with inflammatory bowel disease. TCRdb re-called the 5' RACE reads and gives one entry per CDR3 protein, without DNA. This sample lists around 210,000 distinct CDR3 sequences; its ten largest clones have 6% to 9%. The sequencing sample was made of blood. The receptors were sampled from a human donor with ulcerative colitis or Crohn's disease, or a healthy co-twin of an affected twin (not recorded which).

The chain employs TRBV2 and TRBJ1-4; without DNA, the TCRdb call of TRBD1 cannot be checked. This CDR3 contains 17 residues. Germline CDR1 SNHLY, CDR2 FYNNEI. The CDR3 region is CASRAEGRGATNEKLFF.

The chain is built from TRBV6-5 and TRBJ1-1. The CDR3 is 13 amino acids. Germline lookup yields CDR1 MNHEY and CDR2 SVGAGI. The CDR3 protein is CASSYLRTGEAFF.

V and J are TRBV4-2 and TRBJ2-3. The CDR3 runs 14 residues. Germline lookup yields CDR1 LGHNA and CDR2 YNFKEQ. The CDR3 sequence: CASSQDRTTDTQYF.

The chain couples TRBV29-1 to TRBJ1-3. The germline CDR1 and CDR2 sequences are SQVTM and ANQGSEA. There are 13 residues in the CDR3. CDR3 loop: CSVGAGAGNTIYF.